This entry concerns a single TCR beta chain. Its antigen is still unknown. The entry originates in a study of cytomegalovirus exposure and HLA in healthy donors. Study-level results: Solely CMV serostatus was available to characterize immune exposure. Using the classifier, cytomegalovirus status was reportedly diagnosed with high specificity and sensitivity.

PCR used 60 Vbeta primers and 13 Jbeta primers. As handled by the study authors: In a later analysis, around 10 million of 83 million or so unique beta chains occurred in at least two donors. Profiling relied on immunoSEQ multiplex PCR, and the TCRdb table lists in-frame clones only, not all of them. V and J calls and clone size are those listed in that table; D and trimming were worked out from the DNA. Altogether fewer than 250,000 clones are present, 75% to 80% being singletons, with the ten largest covering about 1.7%. V was pared by 0 bases and J by 2 bases, with 16 bases between. This CDR3 has 17 residues. Germline CDR1 MGHDK, CDR2 SYGVNS. At sampling all donors were nominally healthy, likely with unrecorded immune exposures.

V gene TRBV25-1 combines with J gene TRBJ2-5, with a weak D call TRBD2 (6 bases). This sequence originates from a male donor in good health and CMV-seronegative. The specimen sequenced was PBMCs. CDR3 bases: TGTGCCAGCAGTGAATATATCCTAGCGCAATTTCAAGAGACCCAGTACTTC. It specifies CASSEYILAQFQETQYF.